Presented here are 32 T cell receptor beta chains from one specimen sequenced in a study of CD8 T cell repertoires and HIV-1 epitope variants. TCRdb keeps only in-frame clones here, not all; method: immunoSEQ multiplex PCR. The sample contains some 6,000 clones, 64% of which appear only once. No antigen is known for these receptors. The specimen was cultured CD8+ T cells derived from PBMCs. The receptor set was obtained from a male donor with HIV.

V is TRBV19 and J is TRBJ1-2; TRBD1 is a possible D gene (6 bases). Trimming removed 2 bases at V and 8 bases at J, with 24 bases between. Germline V lookup: CDR1 LNHDA, CDR2 SQIVND (reference sequence). This CDR3 contains 17 residues. Here the CDR3 reads CASSISVGLQGLEGYTF. Written as DNA, the CDR3 is TGTGCCAGTAGTATATCCGTCGGGCTACAGGGCTTGGAAGGCTACACCTTC.

The genes are TRBV4-3 and TRBJ1-2; D might be TRBD1 (6 bases). V lost 2 bases and J 8 bases, leaving 12 bases between the germline ends. The CDR3 covers 13 residues. Germline V gene lookup returns CDR1 LGHNA and CDR2 YSLEER. The CDR3 sequence is CASSQSGVVGYTF. The CDR3 nucleotides read TGCGCCAGCAGCCAATCAGGGGTAGTGGGCTACACCTTC.

The V gene is TRBV27, the J gene TRBJ2-5, with a weak D call TRBD1 (5 bases). Germline V gene sequence: CDR1 MNHEY, CDR2 SMNVEV (reference sequence). The CDR3 runs 15 residues. The V and J ends lost 1 base and 6 bases respectively, with 15 bases between them. Here the CDR3 DNA reads TGTGCCAGCAGTTTATTAGGGCAGGGTACGAAGACCCAGTACTTC. It encodes CASSLLGQGTKTQYF.

This clone has only a few counts. The chain links TRBV19 to TRBJ2-2, with 9 bases lining up with TRBD2. J gave up 4 bases and V 7 bases, and 7 bases lay outside the gene matches. Germline V lookup: CDR1 LNHDA, CDR2 SQIVND (reference sequence). CDR3 length equals 15 residues. CDR3 region: CASKRLAVFTGELFF. The CDR3 DNA sequence: TGTGCCAGTAAGAGACTAGCGGTGTTCACCGGGGAGCTGTTTTTT.

This clone was detected only a few times. The chain links TRBV6-1 to TRBJ2-7; no reliable D call. CDR1 MNHNS and CDR2 SASEGT come from the germline V gene. The V end lost 1 base, the J end lost 2 bases, and 9 bases lay between the germline ends. The CDR3 has 14 amino acids. The CDR3 spells CASSEGAGPYEQYF. The DNA for the CDR3 is TGTGCCAGCAGTGAAGGAGCAGGTCCCTACGAGCAGTACTTC.

The V gene is TRBV28, the J gene TRBJ2-3; TRBD2 agrees at 10 bases. The CDR3 has 16 amino acids. CDR1 is MDHEN and CDR2 is SYDVKM in the germline V gene. With 6 bases clipped from V and 2 bases from J, the junction kept 8 bases outside the gene matches. The CDR3 loop is CASRPLAGPHTDTQYF. CDR3 coding DNA: TGTGCCAGCAGACCACTAGCGGGGCCCCACACAGATACGCAGTATTTT.

Here the CDR3 reads CASSDRQADYEQYF. CDR3 bases: TGTGCCAGCAGTGATCGACAGGCTGACTACGAGCAGTACTTC. The genes are TRBV2 and TRBJ2-7; perhaps TRBD1 as D (6 bases). Trimming shortened V by 3 bases and J by 3 bases, and 12 bases separated the two germline ends. CDR3 length equals 14 residues. Germline V gives CDR1 SNHLY, CDR2 FYNNEI.

The V call is TRBV15, the J call TRBJ1-5; TRBD1 matches 8 bases. The CDR3 totals 15 residues. CDR1 is LNHNV and CDR2 is YYDKDF in the germline V gene (reference sequence). V gave up 0 bases and J gave up 7 bases; unmatched junction bases: 5. The CDR3 sequence: CATSRDFTGGQPQHF. The CDR3 DNA is TGTGCCACCAGCAGAGATTTTACAGGGGGACAGCCCCAGCATTTT.

This clone is large (0.1 to 1%) by share. V is TRBV27 and J is TRBJ2-7, with TRBD2 as a possible D gene (6 bases). The CDR3 totals 16 residues. The germline gives CDR1 MNHEY, CDR2 SMNVEV (reference sequence). With 6 bases removed from V and 2 bases from J, the gap between germline ends came to 20 bases. This chain's CDR3 is CASSLTSGTFAYEQYF. The CDR3 DNA reads TGTGCCAGCAGCTTAACCTCAGGGACTTTCGCCTACGAGCAGTACTTC.

This chain joins TRBV27 and TRBJ2-7; no firm D call. The CDR3 loop spans 13 amino acids. The germline V and J ends were trimmed by 4 bases and 4 bases, with 11 bases remaining between them. CDR1 is MNHEY, CDR2 SMNVEV, per germline (reference sequence). The CDR3 nucleotides are TGTGCCAGCAGTTATAGGGTTAGTTACGAGCAGTACTTC. This sequence encodes CASSYRVSYEQYF.

The chain joins TRBV27 to TRBJ2-1; the match to TRBD2 covers 8 bases. The CDR3 length is 13 residues. Trimming took 10 bases from V and 5 from J; bases not matched to a gene: 7. From germline, CDR1 is MNHEY and CDR2 SMNVEV (reference sequence). The CDR3 loop reads CATAGLGDNEQFF. The CDR3 bases are TGTGCCACCGCGGGACTAGGGGACAATGAGCAGTTCTTC.

V and J are TRBV28 and TRBJ2-2; 8 bases are a match to TRBD2. The germline CDR1 and CDR2 sequences are MDHEN and SYDVKM. V shed 3 bases, J shed 4 bases, and the junction held 4 bases outside the gene matches. This CDR3 region has 15 residues. CDR3 protein: CASSLAGGLTGELFF. CDR3 DNA sequence: TGTGCCAGCAGTTTGGCGGGAGGCCTCACCGGGGAGCTGTTTTTT.

The chain combines TRBV19 with TRBJ1-1; D is unclear. V was pared by 5 bases and J by 1 base, with 17 bases between. There are 16 residues in the CDR3. Germline CDR1 is LNHDA and CDR2 is SQIVND (reference sequence). The CDR3 sequence is CASSPQLGRSNTEAFF. Here the CDR3 DNA reads TGTGCCAGTAGTCCCCAACTTGGGCGGTCGAACACTGAAGCTTTCTTT.

The gene calls are TRBV5-6 and TRBJ1-5; D possibly corresponds to TRBD1 (5 bases). Trimming removed 3 bases from V and 7 bases from J, with 14 bases in between. The CDR3 is 14 amino acids. In germline, CDR1 is SGHDT, CDR2 YYEEEE. In DNA, the CDR3 is TGTGCCAGCAGCTGGGGACCGGAGGGGCAGCCCCAGCATTTT. It encodes CASSWGPEGQPQHF.

The chain employs TRBV5-4 and TRBJ1-2; D unresolved. The CDR3 covers 14 residues. Trimming shortened V by 4 bases and J by 0 bases, and 10 bases separated the two germline ends. The germline V gene encodes CDR1 SGHNT and CDR2 YYREEE (reference sequence). In DNA form, the CDR3 reads TGTGCCAGCAGCGAGACGGGGTCTAACTATGGCTACACCTTC. Protein sequence: CASSETGSNYGYTF. Filled out from reference TRBV5-4 and TRBJ1-2, the complete variable domain reads ETGVTQSPTHLIKTRGQQVTLRCSSQSGHNTVSWYQQALGQGPQFIFQYYREEENGRGNFPPRFSGLQFPNYSSELNVNALELDDSALYLCASSETGSNYGYTFGSGTRLTVV.

The V and J genes are TRBV9 and TRBJ2-1; D might be TRBD2 (6 bases). Germline V gene sequence: CDR1 SGDLS, CDR2 YYNGEE. The ends were cut back, 3 bases at V and 8 bases at J, with 18 bases in the middle. The CDR3 totals 15 residues. CDR3 sequence (DNA): TGTGCCAGCAGCGCCGGTGACAGTCCGGGGGATGAGCAGTTCTTC. It encodes CASSAGDSPGDEQFF.

This chain links TRBV19 with TRBJ1-4; the D is unclear. The CDR3 loop spans 17 amino acids. With 4 bases removed from V and 4 bases from J, the gap between germline ends came to 19 bases. Germline values: CDR1 LNHDA, CDR2 SQIVND (reference sequence). In nucleotides, the CDR3 is TGTGCCAGTAGTAACCAGCCGGGGAGTCCCCTTAATGAAAAACTGTTTTTT. Translating gives CASSNQPGSPLNEKLFF.

The rearrangement uses TRBV28 and TRBJ2-3; no firm D call. The CDR3 runs 13 residues. CDR1 and CDR2 (germline): MDHEN, SYDVKM. Trimming shortened V by 5 bases and J by 3 bases, and 9 bases separated the two germline ends. CDR3 nucleotides: TGTGCCAGCAGTCTTGACTCAACAGATACGCAGTATTTT. It is translated as CASSLDSTDTQYF.

The chain is built from TRBV6-5 and TRBJ2-2, with 11 bases that match TRBD2. CDR1 and CDR2 (germline): MNHEY, SVGAGI. The CDR3 has 15 amino acids. Trimming cost V 7 bases and J 6 bases; bases outside gene matches: 7. The CDR3 sequence: CASISSGRYPGELFF. In DNA form, the CDR3 reads TGTGCCAGCATATCTAGCGGGAGGTATCCCGGGGAGCTGTTTTTT.

The chain has TRBV9 and TRBJ1-3, with 7 bases fitting TRBD1. There are 15 residues in the CDR3. CDR1 and CDR2 from the germline V gene are SGDLS and YYNGEE. Trimming removed 4 bases from V and 4 bases from J; junction bases left unmatched: 8. CDR3 region: CASSLGTVPGNTIYF. CDR3 bases: TGTGCCAGCAGCTTAGGGACAGTCCCCGGAAACACCATATATTTT.

The V and J genes are TRBV13 and TRBJ2-4; D is possibly TRBD1 or TRBD2 (5 bases each). CDR1 and CDR2 (germline): PRHDT, FYEKMQ (reference sequence). The length of the CDR3 is 15 residues. Deletions cut 5 bases from V and 0 bases from J, with 11 bases between. Here the CDR3 DNA reads TGTGCCAGCAGCCCCGGGGCCCTAGCCAAAAACATTCAGTACTTC. Translation gives CASSPGALAKNIQYF.

The chain links TRBV19 to TRBJ2-7; 7 bases align to TRBD1. V dropped 4 bases and J dropped 3; count of bases not matched to a gene: 9. The CDR3 consists of 15 residues. Germline CDR1 LNHDA, CDR2 SQIVND (reference sequence). The CDR3 region is CASSTARGSIYEQYF. CDR3 coding DNA: TGTGCCAGTAGTACCGCCAGGGGGTCGATCTACGAGCAGTACTTC.

The chain combines TRBV11-3 with TRBJ2-3; no definite D call. The CDR3 runs 12 residues. Germline CDR1 reads SGHNT; CDR2 reads YENEEA. V dropped 6 bases and J dropped 4 bases, with 8 bases sitting between them. The CDR3 loop is CASSFRADTQYF. CDR3 DNA: TGTGCCAGCAGTTTCCGAGCAGATACGCAGTATTTT.

This clone was found once. This rearrangement joins TRBV2 to TRBJ2-4, with TRBD1 matching 7 bases. The J segment lost 5 bases and the V segment lost 6 bases, leaving 10 bases of the junction unmatched. The CDR3 extends over 15 amino acids. Germline values: CDR1 SNHLY, CDR2 FYNNEI. CDR3 region: CASSVDRQVQNIQYF. The CDR3 nucleotides read TGTGCCAGCAGCGTGGACAGGCAGGTCCAAAACATTCAGTACTTC.

V and J are TRBV28 and TRBJ2-5; D unclear. This CDR3 contains 15 residues. Germline V CDR1 and CDR2: MDHEN, SYDVKM. Trimming shortened V by 6 bases and J by 1 base, and 15 bases separated the two germline ends. CDR3: CASSRPTGTQETQYF. The CDR3 nucleotides are TGTGCCAGCAGCCGCCCCACCGGAACCCAAGAGACCCAGTACTTC.

A few counts support this clone. This chain uses TRBV5-6 with TRBJ1-1, with TRBD1 as a possible D gene (6 bases). This CDR3 has 13 residues. The germline CDR1 and CDR2 sequences are SGHDT and YYEEEE. V was clipped by 5 bases and J by 5 bases, with 13 bases between them. The CDR3 reads CASREQGGTEAFF. The CDR3 nucleotides read TGTGCCAGCAGGGAGCAAGGGGGTACTGAAGCTTTCTTT.

This clone turned up a few times. The chain links TRBV2 to TRBJ1-1; D is undetermined. CDR1 is SNHLY, CDR2 FYNNEI, per germline. This CDR3 contains 13 residues. Trimming stripped 8 bases from V and 0 bases from J, with 10 bases between. CDR3 bases: TGTGCCAGCCGTGGAATTATGAACACTGAAGCTTTCTTT. It specifies CASRGIMNTEAFF.

This sequence joins TRBV19 and TRBJ2-5; the D gene is possibly TRBD2 (6 bases). Germline CDR1 is LNHDA and CDR2 is SQIVND (reference sequence). Trimming removed 9 bases at V and 0 bases at J, with 14 bases between. The CDR3 has 14 residues. CDR3 DNA sequence: TGTGCCAGGGCTCATGCGGGGTACCAAGAGACCCAGTACTTC. Amino acids: CARAHAGYQETQYF.

The chain has TRBV6-5 and TRBJ2-2, with TRBD1 matching over 10 bases. Germline loops: CDR1 MNHEY, CDR2 SVGAGI. V trimming: 4 bases; J trimming: 7 bases; junction bases outside the gene matches: 6. The CDR3 totals 15 residues. The CDR3, as DNA: TGTGCCAGCAGTTTGACAGGGGGCAGGAGCGGGGAGCTGTTTTTT. Translating gives CASSLTGGRSGELFF.

This clone occurred a few times. The chain couples TRBV6-1 to TRBJ2-1, with D tentatively TRBD2 (5 bases). This CDR3 region has 16 residues. Looked up from germline, CDR1 is MNHNS and CDR2 is SASEGT. V lost 3 bases to trimming and J lost 5 bases, with 17 bases between them. The CDR3 sequence is CASSDYHPAGHNEQFF. The DNA of the CDR3 is TGTGCCAGCAGTGACTACCATCCTGCGGGTCACAATGAGCAGTTCTTC.

This chain links TRBV4-1 with TRBJ2-3; D not certain. The CDR3 is 15 residues long. CDR1 and CDR2 (germline): MGHRA, YSYEKL. With 0 bases removed from V and 5 bases from J, the gap between germline ends came to 12 bases. The CDR3 spells CASSQEGNSLDTQYF. The DNA for the CDR3 is TGCGCCAGCAGCCAAGAAGGAAACAGCCTAGATACGCAGTATTTT.

In this sample, this clone turned up a few times. J is TRBJ1-2 and V is TRBV7-9, with D possibly being TRBD1 (5 bases). The CDR3 is 14 amino acids. The germline gives CDR1 SEHNR, CDR2 FQNEAQ (reference sequence). V was pared by 4 bases and J by 5 bases, with 14 bases between. The CDR3 DNA follows: TGTGCCAGCAGCTCCAGGGACCTCCTATATGGCTACACCTTC. Translated, it gives CASSSRDLLYGYTF.